One sample yielded the 21 T cell receptor beta chains listed below, sequenced in a study of T cell responses to AZD1222 COVID-19 vaccine. Produced via immunoSEQ multiplex PCR; TCRdb's table is partial and in-frame only. The sample yields 70,000 to 75,000 clones, 70% to 90% seen once. The sequencing used peripheral blood, collected 28 days after the second AZD1222 dose. These receptors were taken from an adult who received the AZD1222 COVID-19 vaccine.

This clone came up a few times. The chain combines TRBV7-2 with TRBJ2-7; D remains ambiguous. V was clipped by 5 bases and J by 5 bases, with 22 bases between them. The CDR3 length is 16 residues. Germline V gene data show CDR1 as SGHTA and CDR2 as FQGNSA. The CDR3 spells CASSPGELRANDEQYF. The CDR3 DNA sequence: TGTGCCAGCAGCCCAGGTGAGCTCCGAGCGAACGACGAGCAGTACTTC.

The gene calls are TRBV19 and TRBJ2-7, with 11 bases identical to TRBD1. Per germline, CDR1 LNHDA and CDR2 SQIVND (reference sequence). This CDR3 comprises 14 residues. Losses at the gene ends were 6 bases for V and 6 bases for J; bases not matched to a gene: 7. CDR3 in DNA: TGTGCCAGTAGACTGGGACAGGGGGTATTCGAGCAGTACTTC. The encoded protein is CASRLGQGVFEQYF.

The chain carries TRBV18 and TRBJ2-5; no clear D gene. V lost 2 bases and J 1 base, leaving 11 bases between the germline ends. This CDR3 has 15 residues. Germline V gene sequence: CDR1 KGHSH, CDR2 LQKENI. The CDR3 reads CASSPISGPQETQYF. The DNA for the CDR3 is TGTGCCAGCTCACCAATCTCCGGACCCCAAGAGACCCAGTACTTC.

With regard to this clone: The same CDR3 can be traced to other DNA sequences in this sample. The chain employs TRBV6-6 and TRBJ1-1, with 10 positions matching TRBD1. This CDR3 has 13 amino acids. Germline V CDR1 and CDR2: MNHNY, SVGAGI (reference sequence). The V and J ends lost 6 bases and 6 bases, in that order; junction bases with no gene match: 4. The CDR3, as DNA: TGTGCCAGCAGCCCGGACAGGGGGGCTGAAGCTTTCTTT. Translating it yields CASSPDRGAEAFF.

The chain has TRBV6-2 or TRBV6-3 and TRBJ1-1, with D perhaps matching TRBD1 (6 bases). Germline lookup yields CDR1 MNHEY and CDR2 SVGEGT. V lost 4 bases and J 1 base, leaving 13 bases between the germline ends. The CDR3 is made up of 15 amino acids. Here the CDR3 reads CASSLRTVSNTEAFF. The CDR3 DNA reads TGTGCCAGCAGTTTACGGACAGTTTCGAACACTGAAGCTTTCTTT.

The rearrangement uses TRBV6-2 or TRBV6-3 and TRBJ2-1, with TRBD2 matching over 16 bases. Losses at the gene ends were 6 bases for V and 8 bases for J; bases not matched to a gene: 10. The germline V gene encodes CDR1 MNHEY and CDR2 SVGEGT. The length of the CDR3 is 17 residues. The CDR3 nucleotides are TGTGCCAGCAGATACGGGACTAGCGGGAGGGAAGCAGATGAGCAGTTCTTC. Translating gives CASRYGTSGREADEQFF.

The rearrangement links TRBV6-5 to TRBJ1-5; no clear D. V shed 5 bases and J shed 0 bases, with 8 bases lying between them. CDR3 size: 14 residues. Germline V lookup: CDR1 MNHEY, CDR2 SVGAGI. The CDR3 bases are TGTGCCAGCAGTCTCAAATATAGCAATCAGCCCCAGCATTTT. This translates into CASSLKYSNQPQHF.

The chain carries TRBV5-4 and TRBJ2-2; 7 nucleotides align to TRBD1. The CDR3 extends over 13 amino acids. Per the germline V gene, CDR1 is SGHNT and CDR2 is YYREEE (reference sequence). The J segment lost 7 bases and the V segment lost 5 bases, leaving 5 bases of the junction unmatched. CDR3 protein: CASRFDRDGELFF. The CDR3 bases are TGTGCCAGCAGGTTCGACAGGGACGGGGAGCTGTTTTTT.

This rearrangement joins TRBV10-2 to TRBJ2-7; tentatively, D is TRBD1 (6 bases). The CDR3 is 17 residues long. Per the germline V gene, CDR1 is WSHSY and CDR2 is SAAADI. Trimming stripped 3 bases from V and 0 bases from J, with 18 bases between. This CDR3 reads CASSDPGGDSSSYEQYF. DNA for the CDR3: TGCGCCAGCAGTGACCCTGGGGGCGACTCAAGCTCCTACGAGCAGTACTTC.

This chain uses TRBV18 with TRBJ1-2; D may be TRBD1 (5 bases). The CDR3 runs 12 residues. Germline assignment: CDR1 KGHSH and CDR2 LQKENI. V lost 3 bases and J lost 13, with 15 bases in between. CDR3 nucleotides: TGTGCCAGCTCACCCGACAGAACCCTCTCCACCTTC. Translated, it gives CASSPDRTLSTF.

V gene TRBV6-5 combines with J gene TRBJ1-5, with TRBD1 identical over 8 bases. Losses at the gene ends were 4 bases for V and 6 bases for J; bases not matched to a gene: 8. Germline-derived CDR1 and CDR2 are MNHEY and SVGAGI. CDR3 size: 15 residues. CDR3 DNA sequence: TGTGCCAGCAGTTTCGACAGGGGCATGGGTCAGCCCCAGCATTTT. Encoded protein: CASSFDRGMGQPQHF.

This chain connects TRBV5-1 to TRBJ1-6, with a tentative D call TRBD1 (5 bases). With 2 bases removed from V and 7 bases from J, the gap between germline ends came to 16 bases. The CDR3 extends over 16 amino acids. The germline gives CDR1 SGHRS, CDR2 YFSETQ. The CDR3 loop reads CASSFQAAGLNSPLHF. In nucleotides, the CDR3 is TGCGCCAGCAGCTTTCAGGCTGCAGGGCTGAATTCACCCCTCCACTTT.

This chain joins TRBV19 and TRBJ1-2; 7 bases are a match to TRBD1. V dropped 5 bases and J dropped 5; count of bases not matched to a gene: 8. The germline CDR1 and CDR2 sequences are LNHDA and SQIVND (reference sequence). The CDR3 has 14 amino acids. CDR3 in DNA: TGTGCCAGTAGTGCCCTAGACAGGGTATATGGCTACACCTTC. Translated, it gives CASSALDRVYGYTF.

This clone was picked up a small number of times. At the DNA level, this CDR3 is encoded by other sequences in the same sample as well. The rearrangement joins TRBV18 to TRBJ2-3; D gene ambiguous. This CDR3 has 12 amino acids. V was cut by 3 bases and J by 0 bases, with 1 base left in between. Germline CDR1 reads KGHSH; CDR2 reads LQKENI. CDR3 loop: CASSPSTDTQYF. The CDR3 DNA reads TGTGCCAGCTCACCTAGCACAGATACGCAGTATTTT. Variable domain in full (rest from reference TRBV18 and TRBJ2-3): NAGVMQNPRHLVRRRGQEARLRCSPMKGHSHVYWYRQLPEEGLKFMVYLQKENIIDESGMPKERFSAEFPKEGPSILRIQQVVRGDSAAYFCASSPSTDTQYFGPGTRLTVL.

The chain joins TRBV6-5 to TRBJ2-5; 8 nucleotides line up with TRBD2. CDR1 and CDR2 from the germline V gene are MNHEY and SVGAGI. The CDR3 loop spans 15 amino acids. V lost 10 bases and J lost 2; bases outside the gene matches: 12. CDR3 residues: CATNKLTSAQETQYF. DNA for the CDR3: TGTGCCACAAATAAGTTGACTAGCGCGCAAGAGACCCAGTACTTC.

V gene TRBV2 combines with J gene TRBJ2-5; a weak D match, TRBD1 (6 bases). Trimming shortened V by 6 bases and J by 3 bases, and 14 bases separated the two germline ends. The CDR3 length is 14 residues. Germline lookup yields CDR1 SNHLY and CDR2 FYNNEI. CDR3 nucleotide sequence: TGTGCCAGCAGGACCGGGACAAACAAAGAGACCCAGTACTTC. Protein sequence: CASRTGTNKETQYF.

The rearrangement links TRBV18 to TRBJ1-4; TRBD1 agrees at 7 bases. Germline loops: CDR1 KGHSH, CDR2 LQKENI. Trimming at V came to 3 bases and at J to 5 bases, leaving 6 bases not matched to a gene. The CDR3 loop spans 15 amino acids. CDR3 nucleotide sequence: TGTGCCAGCTCACCCGCAACAGGGGAAAATGAAAAACTGTTTTTT. It encodes CASSPATGENEKLFF. The full variable domain, its missing parts supplied by reference TRBV18 and TRBJ1-4, is NAGVMQNPRHLVRRRGQEARLRCSPMKGHSHVYWYRQLPEEGLKFMVYLQKENIIDESGMPKERFSAEFPKEGPSILRIQQVVRGDSAAYFCASSPATGENEKLFFGSGTQLSVL.

The chain combines TRBV6-5 with TRBJ1-6; D is uncertain. V shed 0 bases and J shed 8 bases, with 11 bases lying between them. The CDR3 runs to 15 residues. CDR1 is MNHEY and CDR2 is SVGAGI in the germline V gene. CDR3 residues: CASSYSRTQDSPLHF. CDR3 DNA: TGTGCCAGCAGTTACTCACGGACTCAGGATTCACCCCTCCACTTT.

This rearrangement joins TRBV7-9 to TRBJ1-1; the D gene is possibly TRBD1 (6 bases). The CDR3 sequence is 11 residues long. Germline CDR1 and CDR2: SEHNR and FQNEAQ (reference sequence). Deletions cut 5 bases from V and 7 bases from J, with 8 bases between. The CDR3 here is CASSPDSEAFF. For the CDR3, the DNA is TGTGCCAGCAGCCCGGACAGTGAAGCTTTCTTT.

The V call is TRBV20-1, the J call TRBJ1-1; D is unresolved. This CDR3 has 11 residues. V lost 5 bases, J lost 4 bases, and 8 bases lay in between. CDR1 and CDR2 (germline): DFQATT, SNEGSKA (reference sequence). DNA for the CDR3: TGCAGTGCTCCCGGACCCACTGAAGCTTTCTTT. As protein: CSAPGPTEAFF.

The chain has TRBV7-3 and TRBJ2-1, with D possibly TRBD2 on 7 matching bases. The CDR3 extends over 14 amino acids. The V gene's germline CDR1 is SGHTA and CDR2 FQGTGA. V shed 5 bases and J shed 6 bases, with 14 bases lying between them. This CDR3 reads CASSRGGGVNEQFF. As DNA, the CDR3 is TGTGCCAGCAGCAGAGGGGGAGGGGTCAATGAGCAGTTCTTC.